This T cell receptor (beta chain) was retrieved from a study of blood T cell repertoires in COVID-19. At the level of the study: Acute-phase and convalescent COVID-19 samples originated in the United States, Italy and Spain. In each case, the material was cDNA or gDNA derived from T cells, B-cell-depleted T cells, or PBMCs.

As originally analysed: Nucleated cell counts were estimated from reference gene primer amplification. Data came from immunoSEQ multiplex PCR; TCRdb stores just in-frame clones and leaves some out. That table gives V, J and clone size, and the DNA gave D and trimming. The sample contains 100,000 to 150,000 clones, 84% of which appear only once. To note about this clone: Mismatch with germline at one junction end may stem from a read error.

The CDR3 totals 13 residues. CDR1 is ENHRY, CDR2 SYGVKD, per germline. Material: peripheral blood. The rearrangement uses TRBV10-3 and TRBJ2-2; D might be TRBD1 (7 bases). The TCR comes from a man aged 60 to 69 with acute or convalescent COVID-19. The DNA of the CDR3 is TGTGCCATCAGAGGACAGGACACCGGGGGGCTGTTTTTT. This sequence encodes CAIRGQDTGGLFF.